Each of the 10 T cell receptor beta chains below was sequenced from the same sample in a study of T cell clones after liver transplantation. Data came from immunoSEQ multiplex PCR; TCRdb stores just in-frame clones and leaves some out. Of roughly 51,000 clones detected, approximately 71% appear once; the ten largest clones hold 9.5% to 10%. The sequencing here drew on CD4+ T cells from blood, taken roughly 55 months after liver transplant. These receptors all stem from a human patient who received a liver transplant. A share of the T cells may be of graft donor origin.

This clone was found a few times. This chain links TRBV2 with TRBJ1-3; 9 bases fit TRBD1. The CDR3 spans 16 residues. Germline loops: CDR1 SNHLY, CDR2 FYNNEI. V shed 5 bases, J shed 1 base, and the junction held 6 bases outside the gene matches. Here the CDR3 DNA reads TGTGCCAGCAGTACCAGGGGACAGGGTTCTGGAAACACCATATATTTT. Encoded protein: CASSTRGQGSGNTIYF.

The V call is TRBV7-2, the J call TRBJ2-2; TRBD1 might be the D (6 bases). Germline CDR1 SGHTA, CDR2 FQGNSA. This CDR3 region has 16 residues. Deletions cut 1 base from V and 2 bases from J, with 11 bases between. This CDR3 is CASSLDSGTNTGELFF. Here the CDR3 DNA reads TGTGCCAGCAGCTTAGACTCCGGGACAAACACCGGGGAGCTGTTTTTT.

The CDR3 coding sequence is TGCAGCGCGACAAAAGACATTCTAGCCAAAAACATTCAGTACTTC. Translated, it gives CSATKDILAKNIQYF. This chain uses TRBV29-1 with TRBJ2-4; D is unclear. CDR1 is SQVTM, CDR2 ANQGSEA, per germline. Trimming removed 7 bases at V and 0 bases at J, with 16 bases between. The CDR3 runs 15 residues.

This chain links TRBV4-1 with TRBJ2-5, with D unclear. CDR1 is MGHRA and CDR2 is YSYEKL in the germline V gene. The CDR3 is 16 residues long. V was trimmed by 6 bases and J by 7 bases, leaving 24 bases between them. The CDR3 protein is CASSSSPRLSLVTQYF. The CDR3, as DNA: TGCGCCAGCAGTTCCTCCCCCAGGCTCTCGCTAGTGACCCAGTACTTC.

CDR3 in amino acids: CASSLLSGANTGELFF. CDR3 coding DNA: TGTGCCAGCAGCTTACTATCGGGGGCCAACACCGGGGAGCTGTTTTTT. The J gene is TRBJ2-2, the V gene TRBV7-9, with D perhaps matching TRBD1 or TRBD2 (6 bases each). Trimming shortened V by 2 bases and J by 2 bases, and 12 bases separated the two germline ends. CDR1 SEHNR and CDR2 FQNEAQ come from the germline V gene (reference sequence). The CDR3 has 16 residues.

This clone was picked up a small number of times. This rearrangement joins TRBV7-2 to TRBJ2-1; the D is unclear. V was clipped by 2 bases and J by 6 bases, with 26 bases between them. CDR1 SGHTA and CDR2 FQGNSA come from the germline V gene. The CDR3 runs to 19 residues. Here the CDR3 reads CASSLNRVRINHGSNEQFF. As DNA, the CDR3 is TGTGCCAGCAGCTTAAATCGGGTCAGGATAAACCACGGGTCCAATGAGCAGTTCTTC.

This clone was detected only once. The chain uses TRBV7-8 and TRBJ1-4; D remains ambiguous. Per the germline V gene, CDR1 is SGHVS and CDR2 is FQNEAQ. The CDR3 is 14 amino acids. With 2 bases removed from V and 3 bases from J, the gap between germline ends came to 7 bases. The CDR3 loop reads CASSLSRSNEKLFF. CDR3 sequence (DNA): TGTGCCAGCAGCTTAAGTAGGTCTAATGAAAAACTGTTTTTT.

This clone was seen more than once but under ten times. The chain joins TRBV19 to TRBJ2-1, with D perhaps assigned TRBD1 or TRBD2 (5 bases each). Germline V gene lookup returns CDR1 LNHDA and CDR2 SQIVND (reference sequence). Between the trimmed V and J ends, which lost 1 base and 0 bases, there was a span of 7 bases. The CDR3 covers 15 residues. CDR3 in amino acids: CASSIGGTSYNEQFF. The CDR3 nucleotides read TGTGCCAGTAGTATAGGGGGGACCTCCTACAATGAGCAGTTCTTC.

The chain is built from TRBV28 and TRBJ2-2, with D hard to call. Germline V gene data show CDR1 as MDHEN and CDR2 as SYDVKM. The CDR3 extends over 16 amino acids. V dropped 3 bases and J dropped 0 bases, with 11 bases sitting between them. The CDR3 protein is CASSLATGANTGELFF. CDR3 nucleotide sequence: TGTGCCAGCAGTTTGGCCACCGGTGCGAACACCGGGGAGCTGTTTTTT.

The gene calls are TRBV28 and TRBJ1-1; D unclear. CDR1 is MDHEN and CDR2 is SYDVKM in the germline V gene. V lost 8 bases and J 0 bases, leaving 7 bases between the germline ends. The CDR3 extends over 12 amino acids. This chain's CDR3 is CASPFMNTEAFF. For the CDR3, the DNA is TGTGCCAGCCCGTTCATGAACACTGAAGCTTTCTTT.